This T cell receptor (beta chain) was documented in a study of blood T cell repertoires in COVID-19. Germline V gene lookup returns CDR1 LNHDA and CDR2 SQIVND (reference sequence). This CDR3 contains 18 residues. V shed 1 base and J shed 0 bases, with 13 bases lying between them. Original processing methods: Nucleated cell number was recorded as an estimate derived from reference gene primer amplification. Libraries were prepared by immunoSEQ multiplex PCR; TCRdb keeps only in-frame clonotypes and omits some of them. That table is the source of V, J and clone size, and D and trimming were worked out from the DNA. Seen here are 100,000 or so clones, roughly nine tenths observed once, and the top ten hold 0.85% to 1%.

Sequences were obtained from peripheral blood. This TCR was sampled from a man in his fifties or sixties with acute or convalescent COVID-19. V usage is TRBV19 and J usage is TRBJ2-6, with D maybe TRBD1 (6 bases). This chain's CDR3 is CASSIGDISPSGANVLTF. The CDR3 nucleotides read TGTGCCAGTAGTATAGGGGACATCTCTCCCTCTGGGGCCAACGTCCTGACTTTC.